This is a list of T cell receptor beta chains from one sample in a study of Graves' ophthalmopathy and Graves' hyperthyroidism. TCRdb re-analysed the multiplex PCR reads in MiXCR, keeping a single row per CDR3 protein. The repertoire has about 620,000 distinct CDR3 sequences, about a fifth of them found once; the top ten carry around 6.5%. Sequences were obtained from peripheral blood. The receptors shown here come from a woman between 18 and 30 years old with stable Graves' hyperthyroidism. Some clones in this sample may be carry-over from other donors' samples. Each CDR3 is given with its conserved first and last residue. D genes are given only for firm matches. Clone size is shown for a subset of rows, as once, few, many or a class of expanded clone.

many,-,TRBV12-3/TRBV12-4,11,TRBJ1-3,CASSAINTIYF,TGTGCCAGCAGTGCGATAAACACCATATATTTT
many,-,TRBV5-6,13,TRBJ1-2,CASSLVVAGGYTF,TGTGCCAGCAGCTTGGTGGTTGCGGGGGGCTACACCTTC
many,-,TRBV12-5,17,TRBJ2-5,CASGLVRGSGTQETQYF,TGTGCTAGTGGTTTGGTCCGGGGTAGCGGCACCCAAGAGACCCAGTACTTC
-,-,TRBV2,14,TRBJ1-2,CASIIDGYLGGYTF,TGTGCCAGCATCATAGACGGATACTTGGGTGGCTACACCTTC
once,-,TRBV12-3/TRBV12-4,16,TRBJ1-5,CASTFSRGGANQPQHF,TGTGCCAGCACCTTCTCCAGGGGAGGTGCCAATCAGCCCCAGCATTTT
many,-,TRBV11-1,16,TRBJ1-1,CASSLAPSGILTEAFF,TGTGCCAGCAGCTTAGCCCCCTCAGGGATTCTCACTGAAGCTTTCTTT
few,-,TRBV6-1,16,TRBJ1-1,CASRKFVRQLNTEAFF,TGTGCCAGCAGAAAATTTGTAAGACAGCTGAACACTGAAGCTTTCTTT
many,-,TRBV29-1,11,TRBJ2-7,CSIGSSYEQYF,TGCAGCATTGGCTCTTCCTACGAGCAGTACTTC
-,TRBD1,TRBV7-9,15,TRBJ1-2,CASSLAPQGVGGYTF,TGTGCCAGCAGCTTAGCCCCACAGGGGGTGGGTGGCTACACCTTC
many,-,TRBV6-2/TRBV6-3,13,TRBJ2-7,CASSYSGGGSTDF,TGTGCCAGCAGTTACAGTGGCGGCGGGTCGACGGACTTC
few,-,TRBV6-1,16,TRBJ1-1,CASSEVQVGSGTEAFF,TGTGCCAGCAGTGAAGTACAGGTGGGGTCCGGGACTGAAGCTTTCTTT
many,TRBD2,TRBV15,20,TRBJ2-5,CATSSPPGLAGGRVWETQYF,TGTGCCACCAGCAGTCCCCCGGGACTAGCGGGAGGCCGGGTCTGGGAGACCCAGTACTTC
-,-,TRBV29-1,12,TRBJ1-2,CSVSGQNYGYTF,TGCAGCGTTTCCGGACAGAACTATGGCTACACCTTC
-,-,TRBV19,13,TRBJ2-7,CASSTTYSYEQYF,TGTGCCAGTAGTACCACTTATTCCTACGAGCAGTACTTC
many,TRBD1,TRBV12-3/TRBV12-4,15,TRBJ1-2,CASSPRDRNFEGYTF,TGTGCCAGCAGTCCACGGGACAGGAATTTCGAGGGCTACACCTTC
-,-,TRBV28,13,TRBJ1-1,CASSFQGRAEAFF,TGTGCCAGCAGTTTTCAGGGGCGCGCTGAAGCTTTCTTT
-,-,TRBV5-1,14,TRBJ2-5,CASSLVAWQETQYF,TGCGCCAGCAGCTTGGTTGCGTGGCAAGAGACCCAGTACTTC
once,TRBD1,TRBV29-1,14,TRBJ2-7,CSVDSGQGGYEQYF,TGCAGCGTGGATTCGGGACAGGGAGGCTACGAGCAGTACTTC
many,TRBD1,TRBV28,13,TRBJ1-2,CASTQGGYGGYTF,TGTGCCAGCACTCAAGGGGGCTATGGGGGCTACACCTTC
few,TRBD1,TRBV4-2,15,TRBJ1-1,CASSRGQGISMDAFF,TGTGCCAGCAGCCGGGGACAGGGGATATCCATGGATGCTTTCTTT
few,TRBD1,TRBV12-3/TRBV12-4,15,TRBJ1-2,CASRQTGGKRDGYTF,TGTGCCAGCAGACAGACAGGGGGAAAGAGGGATGGCTACACCTTC
-,TRBD1,TRBV30,13,TRBJ1-2,CAWRQDRGYGYTF,TGTGCCTGGAGGCAGGACAGGGGCTATGGCTACACCTTC
many,-,TRBV6-5,16,TRBJ1-5,CASCFPPGISNQPQHF,TGTGCCAGCTGTTTTCCTCCGGGAATTAGCAATCAGCCCCAGCATTTT
many,-,TRBV5-1,14,TRBJ1-1,CASSLEQGRTEAFF,TGCGCCAGCAGCTTGGAGCAGGGGCGCACTGAAGCTTTCTTT
many,-,TRBV4-1,16,TRBJ2-6,CASSSGRLSGANVLTF,TGCGCCAGCAGCTCCGGACGGCTGTCTGGGGCCAACGTCCTGACTTTC
many,-,TRBV6-1,14,TRBJ1-5,CASTLWGSNQPQHF,TGTGCCAGCACCTTGTGGGGGAGCAATCAGCCCCAGCATTTT
many,TRBD1,TRBV7-9,14,TRBJ1-6,CASSRTGLDSPLHF,TGTGCCAGCAGCCGGACAGGGCTGGACTCACCCCTCCACTTT
many,-,TRBV6-5,13,TRBJ2-5,CASARRLGETQYF,TGTGCCAGTGCCAGGCGGCTTGGTGAGACCCAGTACTTC
many,TRBD1,TRBV12-5,14,TRBJ2-4,CASGTGTGVNIQYF,TGTGCTAGTGGTACCGGGACAGGAGTAAACATTCAGTACTTC
few,TRBD1,TRBV7-8,16,TRBJ1-5,CASSRRDRISNQPQHF,TGTGCCAGCAGCCGAAGGGACAGAATTAGCAATCAGCCCCAGCATTTT
many,TRBD1,TRBV2,16,TRBJ2-2,CASSADRGLNTGELFF,TGTGCCAGCAGTGCGGACAGGGGCTTAAACACCGGGGAGCTGTTTTTT
-,-,TRBV28,16,TRBJ2-7,CASTGGERYYSYEQYF,TGTGCCAGCACCGGGGGTGAGAGGTACTACTCCTACGAGCAGTACTTC